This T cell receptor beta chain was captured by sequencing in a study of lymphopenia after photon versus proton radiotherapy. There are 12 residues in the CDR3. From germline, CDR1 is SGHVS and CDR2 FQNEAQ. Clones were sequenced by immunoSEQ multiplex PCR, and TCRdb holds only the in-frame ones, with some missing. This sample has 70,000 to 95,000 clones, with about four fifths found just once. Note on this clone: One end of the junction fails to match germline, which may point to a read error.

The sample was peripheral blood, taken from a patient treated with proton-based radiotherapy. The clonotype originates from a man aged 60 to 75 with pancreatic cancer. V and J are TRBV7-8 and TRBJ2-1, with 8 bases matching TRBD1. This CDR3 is CASSELQGGGIF. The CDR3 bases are TGTGCCAGCAGCGAGCTACAGGGGGGTGGTATCTTC.